Listed here are 2 T cell receptor beta chains from one sample, sequenced in a study of blood T cell repertoires in COVID-19. The protocol was immunoSEQ multiplex PCR, while the TCRdb copy is restricted to in-frame clones and leaves out a portion. The data contain approximately 280,000 clones, about nine tenths of them seen just once; the ten biggest clones take up more than 6%. Material for sequencing was peripheral blood. These TCRs come from a woman under 40 with COVID-19, enrolled during active disease.

This clone showed up just once. V gene TRBV25-1 combines with J gene TRBJ1-3; D uncertain. Germline CDR1 MGHDK, CDR2 SYGVNS. V lost 3 bases and J lost 2, with 11 bases in between. CDR3 length: 15 residues. The CDR3 region is CASSERTEAGNTIYF. CDR3 coding DNA: TGTGCCAGCAGTGAGAGAACAGAAGCTGGAAACACCATATATTTT.

The chain uses TRBV13 and TRBJ2-5; 9 bases map to TRBD1. Per the germline V gene, CDR1 is PRHDT and CDR2 is FYEKMQ (reference sequence). V lost 7 bases and J lost 7; bases outside the gene matches: 7. The length of the CDR3 is 13 residues. CDR3 DNA sequence: TGTGCCAGCAAGCTACAGGGGGCGCGGACCCAGTACTTC. Translating gives CASKLQGARTQYF.